The 14 T cell receptor beta chains presented below share a single source sample, sequenced in a study of blood T cell repertoires in COVID-19 (dated by TCRdb to 2020 to 2022). Libraries were made using the immunoSEQ multiplex PCR assay. TCRdb obtained this table from immuneACCESS and retained in-frame rearrangements with V and J assigned. These tables miss some clones; where compared with another copy, unresolved V genes account for less than half of the shortfall, and the remainder is unexplained. This sample holds just over 200,000 clones; over 60% were observed only once. The ten largest make up 4.5% to 7% of the sample. The specimen was peripheral blood. These receptors came from a woman aged 70 to 79 with acute or convalescent COVID-19.

CDR3 amino acids: CASSLYSSGNTIYF. The CDR3 DNA is TGTGCCAGCAGCTTATACAGCTCTGGAAACACCATATATTTT. The J gene is TRBJ1-3, the V gene TRBV11-2; D is ambiguous. Trimming took off 2 bases at V and 0 bases at J, with 5 bases between the two ends. Per the germline V gene, CDR1 is SGHAT and CDR2 is FQNNGV. The CDR3 is 14 residues long. Variable domain in full (rest from reference TRBV11-2 and TRBJ1-3): EAGVAQSPRYKIIEKRQSVAFWCNPISGHATLYWYQQILGQGPKLLIQFQNNGVVDDSQLPKDRFSAERLKGVDSTLKIQPAKLEDSAVYLCASSLYSSGNTIYFGEGSWLTVV.

The chain carries TRBV29-1 and TRBJ2-3, with D perhaps TRBD2 (6 bases). The V end lost 1 base, the J end lost 5 bases, and 13 bases lay between the germline ends. The CDR3 sequence is 14 residues long. The V gene's germline CDR1 is SQVTM and CDR2 ANQGSEA. The CDR3 bases are TGCAGCGTTGAAGGACTAGACGTGGGAGATACGCAGTATTTT. Translating it yields CSVEGLDVGDTQYF.

J is TRBJ1-2 and V is TRBV7-3; D is perhaps TRBD1 (6 bases). Germline V gives CDR1 SGHTA, CDR2 FQGTGA. The V gene lost 5 bases and the J gene lost 0 bases, with 10 bases spanning the gap. The CDR3 runs 14 residues. CDR3 sequence reads: CASSPQGANYGYTF. CDR3 nucleotides: TGTGCCAGCAGCCCACAGGGAGCTAACTATGGCTACACCTTC.

This clone was found a few times. V is TRBV3-1 (or the pseudogene TRBV3-2) and J is TRBJ2-5; D is ambiguous. The CDR3 contains 13 residues. Germline-derived CDR1 and CDR2 are LGHDT and YNNKEL (reference sequence). Trimming left V 4 bases short and J 6 bases short, with 12 bases between. The CDR3 region has the DNA TGTGCCAGCAGCCCCTCGCTTGAGCAGACCCAGTACTTC. Its translation: CASSPSLEQTQYF.

CDR3 region: CASSQDKSYGYTF. The CDR3 bases are TGTGCCAGCAGCCAGGACAAAAGCTATGGCTACACCTTC. The chain has TRBV11-2 and TRBJ1-2; D may be TRBD1 (5 bases). Trimming pared 5 bases from V and 4 bases from J, leaving 11 bases between. Germline V lookup: CDR1 SGHAT, CDR2 FQNNGV. This CDR3 spans 13 amino acids.

A single count supports this clone. The genes are TRBV9 and TRBJ2-2; TRBD1 matches 8 bases. The CDR3 contains 16 residues. V was pared by 4 bases and J by 4 bases, with 9 bases of the junction left unmatched. Germline values: CDR1 SGDLS, CDR2 YYNGEE. CDR3 nucleotides: TGTGCCAGCAGCCCCCCCCAGGGGGCGAGCACCGGGGAGCTGTTTTTT. This encodes CASSPPQGASTGELFF. Looking up the rest from reference TRBV9 and TRBJ2-2 gives the full variable domain: DSGVTQTPKHLITATGQRVTLRCSPRSGDLSVYWYQQSLDQGLQFLIQYYNGEERAKGNILERFSAQQFPDLHSELNLSSLELGDSALYFCASSPPQGASTGELFFGEGSRLTVL.

A word on this clone: A read error may account for a junction end that differs from germline. The rearrangement links TRBV27 to TRBJ1-5; 9 nucleotides agree with TRBD1. CDR1 is MNHEY and CDR2 is SMNVEV in the germline V gene (reference sequence). This CDR3 contains 14 residues. The CDR3 coding sequence is TGTGCCAGCAGTGTGGGACAGGGCAAACAGCCCCAGCATTTT. This translates into CASSVGQGKQPQHF.

This clone was counted only a few times. V is TRBV3-1 (or the pseudogene TRBV3-2) and J is TRBJ2-5, with TRBD1 matching 8 bases. V was clipped by 2 bases and J by 4 bases; unmatched bases: 9. CDR1 is LGHDT and CDR2 is YNNKEL in the germline V gene (reference sequence). There are 16 residues in the CDR3. In DNA, the CDR3 is TGTGCCAGCAGCCAACCCCCGGACAGGGTGGGAGAGACCCAGTACTTC. This encodes CASSQPPDRVGETQYF.

The chain has TRBV7-8 and TRBJ2-7, with TRBD2 as a possible D gene (6 bases). The germline CDR1 and CDR2 sequences are SGHVS and FQNEAQ. V was shortened by 4 bases and J by 4 bases, with 23 bases between the two germline ends. The CDR3 totals 17 residues. CDR3 sequence: CASSSGRSYGSLYEQYF. The CDR3 nucleotides read TGTGCCAGCAGCTCAGGGAGGTCTTACGGGTCCCTGTACGAGCAGTACTTC.

The genes are TRBV19 and TRBJ1-1; perhaps TRBD1 as D (6 bases). Germline values: CDR1 LNHDA, CDR2 SQIVND (reference sequence). Trimming shortened V by 10 bases and J by 4 bases, and 16 bases separated the two germline ends. The CDR3 contains 13 residues. CDR3 region: CATRTGKSTEAFF. CDR3 sequence (DNA): TGTGCCACCAGAACAGGGAAGAGCACTGAAGCTTTCTTT.

This chain links TRBV6-5 with TRBJ1-1; 7 bases align to TRBD1. Losses at the gene ends were 8 bases for V and 3 bases for J; bases not matched to a gene: 6. The germline CDR1 and CDR2 sequences are MNHEY and SVGAGI. The CDR3 has 13 residues. The CDR3 protein is CASGRTGDTEAFF. CDR3 bases: TGTGCCAGCGGACGGACAGGCGACACTGAAGCTTTCTTT.

The J gene is TRBJ2-1, the V gene TRBV19; 16 positions agree with TRBD2. With V trimmed by 6 bases and J by 8 bases, 7 bases remained unmatched. Per the germline V gene, CDR1 is LNHDA and CDR2 is SQIVND (reference sequence). This CDR3 is built from 16 residues. The CDR3 region has the DNA TGTGCCAGTAGGGACGCCGGGACTAGCGGGAGGGATGAGCAGTTCTTC. Translating it yields CASRDAGTSGRDEQFF.

The V call is TRBV10-3, the J call TRBJ2-7, with TRBD2 identical over 12 bases. This CDR3 is built from 16 residues. The V segment lost 6 bases and the J segment 7 bases; nucleotides outside the gene matches: 13. Per the germline V gene, CDR1 is ENHRY and CDR2 is SYGVKD. The CDR3 nucleotides are TGTGCCATCAGGGGAGGACTAGCGGGAAACTTGGGAGAGCAGTACTTC. It yields the protein CAIRGGLAGNLGEQYF.

This clone was recorded only once. This sequence joins TRBV5-1 and TRBJ1-1; D might be TRBD1 (5 bases). With 0 bases removed from V and 2 bases from J, the gap between germline ends came to 11 bases. This CDR3 is built from 15 residues. Germline lookup yields CDR1 SGHRS and CDR2 YFSETQ. In DNA, the CDR3 is TGCGCCAGCAGCTTGGTTCCAGGGCGTAACACTGAAGCTTTCTTT. Amino acids: CASSLVPGRNTEAFF.